The source of this T cell receptor beta chain is a study of cytomegalovirus exposure and HLA in healthy donors. Study-wide findings and caveats: It was confirmed in vitro that a few of the CMV-associated chains were specific for CMV antigens. While the bulk of TCR sequences proved rare, some public TCRs turned up in many donors. Most likely, a cluster of highly shared sequence variants arose as a sequencing artifact.

The CDR3 has 16 amino acids. V dropped 0 bases and J dropped 5; count of bases not matched to a gene: 10. Germline values: CDR1 LGHNA, CDR2 YSLEER. This clone is a singleton in its sample. The antigen remains unidentified. Primers included in the PCR were 60 Vbeta and 13 Jbeta primers. Per the original methods: As a later analysis found, there were 60 million to 90 million unique TCR beta chains, of which roughly 11 million were shared. Clones were read by immunoSEQ multiplex PCR, and TCRdb kept only the in-frame ones, dropping some. Clone size and the V and J calls come from that table; the DNA yielded D and trimming. The top ten hold about 7.8% of the sample, which has 90,000 to 150,000 clones, over 60% seen once.

The source is a woman aged 40 to 50 in good health and CMV-seropositive. The V call is TRBV4-3, the J call TRBJ2-7, with 7 bases lining up with TRBD1. The material sequenced was PBMCs. CDR3 sequence (DNA): TGCGCCAGCAGCCAAGATCTTAAGGGGGCCTCGGACGAGCAGTACTTC. Translated, it gives CASSQDLKGASDEQYF.